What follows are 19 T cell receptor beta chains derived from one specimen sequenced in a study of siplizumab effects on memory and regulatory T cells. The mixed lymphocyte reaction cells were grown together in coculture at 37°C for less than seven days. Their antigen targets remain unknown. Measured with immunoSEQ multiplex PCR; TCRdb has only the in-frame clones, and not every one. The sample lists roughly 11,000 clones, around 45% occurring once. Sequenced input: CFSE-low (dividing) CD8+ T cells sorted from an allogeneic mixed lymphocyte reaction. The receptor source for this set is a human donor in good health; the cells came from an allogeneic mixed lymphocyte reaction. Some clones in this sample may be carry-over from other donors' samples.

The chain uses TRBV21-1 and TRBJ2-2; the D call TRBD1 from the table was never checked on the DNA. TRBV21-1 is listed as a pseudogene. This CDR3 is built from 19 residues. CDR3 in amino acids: CASSKALSLAGIGTGELFF. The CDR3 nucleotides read TGTGCCAGCAGCAAAGCGCTTTCTCTGGCAGGGATTGGCACCGGGGAGCTGTTTTTT.

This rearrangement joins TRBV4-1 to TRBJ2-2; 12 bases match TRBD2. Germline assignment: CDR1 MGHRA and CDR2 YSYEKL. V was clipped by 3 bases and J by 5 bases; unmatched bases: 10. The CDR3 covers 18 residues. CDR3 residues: CASSQLLAGGPGTGELFF. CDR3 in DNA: TGCGCCAGCAGCCAGCTTCTAGCGGGAGGGCCGGGGACCGGGGAGCTGTTTTTT.

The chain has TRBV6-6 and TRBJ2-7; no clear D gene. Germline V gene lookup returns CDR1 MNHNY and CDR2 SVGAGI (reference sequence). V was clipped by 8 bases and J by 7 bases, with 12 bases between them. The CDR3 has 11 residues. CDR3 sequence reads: CASGASGEQYF. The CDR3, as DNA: TGTGCCAGCGGAGCCTCCGGGGAGCAGTACTTC.

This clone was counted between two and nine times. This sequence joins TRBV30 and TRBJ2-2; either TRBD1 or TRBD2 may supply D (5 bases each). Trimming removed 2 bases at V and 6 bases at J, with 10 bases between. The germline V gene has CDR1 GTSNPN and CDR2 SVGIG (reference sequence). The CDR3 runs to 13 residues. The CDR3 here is CAWSTWGSGELFF. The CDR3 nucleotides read TGTGCCTGGAGTACCTGGGGGTCCGGGGAGCTGTTTTTT.

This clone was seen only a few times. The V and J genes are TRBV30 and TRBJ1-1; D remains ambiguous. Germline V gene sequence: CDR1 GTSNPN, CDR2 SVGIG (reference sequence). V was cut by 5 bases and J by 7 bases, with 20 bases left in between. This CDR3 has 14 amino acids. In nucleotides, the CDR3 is TGTGCCTGGTCTCTAGGACGGACCATATTTGAAGCTTTCTTT. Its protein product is CAWSLGRTIFEAFF.

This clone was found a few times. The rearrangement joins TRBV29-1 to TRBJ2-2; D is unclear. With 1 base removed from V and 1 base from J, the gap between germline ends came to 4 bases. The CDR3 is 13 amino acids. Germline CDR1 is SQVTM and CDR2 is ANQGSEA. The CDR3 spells CSVEGRNTGELFF. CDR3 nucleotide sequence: TGCAGCGTTGAAGGTCGGAACACCGGGGAGCTGTTTTTT.

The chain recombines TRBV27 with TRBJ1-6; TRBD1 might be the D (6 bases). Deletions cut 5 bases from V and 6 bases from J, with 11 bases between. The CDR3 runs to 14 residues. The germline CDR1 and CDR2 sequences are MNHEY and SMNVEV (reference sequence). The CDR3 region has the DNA TGTGCCAGCAGTACAGGGTTCCTTAATTCACCCCTCCACTTT. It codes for CASSTGFLNSPLHF.

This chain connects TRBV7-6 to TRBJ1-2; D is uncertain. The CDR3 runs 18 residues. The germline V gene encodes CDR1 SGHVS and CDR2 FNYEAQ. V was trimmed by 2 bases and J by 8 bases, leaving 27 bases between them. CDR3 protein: CASSLMGGQPHPAMGYTF. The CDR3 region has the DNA TGTGCCAGCAGCTTAATGGGTGGCCAGCCCCACCCCGCTATGGGCTACACCTTC.

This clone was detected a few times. CDR3 coding DNA: TGTGCCAGCAGTTTACTAGCGGGAGTGTTTGGGACAGATACGCAGTATTTT. It is translated as CASSLLAGVFGTDTQYF. V and J are TRBV27 and TRBJ2-3; 10 bases map to TRBD2. From germline, CDR1 is MNHEY and CDR2 SMNVEV (reference sequence). The ends lost 2 bases at V and 3 bases at J; junction bases unmatched: 8. CDR3 length: 17 residues.

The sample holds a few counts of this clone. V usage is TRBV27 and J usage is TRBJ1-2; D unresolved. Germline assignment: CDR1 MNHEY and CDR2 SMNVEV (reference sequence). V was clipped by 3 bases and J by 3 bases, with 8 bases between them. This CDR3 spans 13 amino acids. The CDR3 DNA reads TGTGCCAGCAGTTTCGGTAGCTACTATGGCTACACCTTC. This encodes CASSFGSYYGYTF.

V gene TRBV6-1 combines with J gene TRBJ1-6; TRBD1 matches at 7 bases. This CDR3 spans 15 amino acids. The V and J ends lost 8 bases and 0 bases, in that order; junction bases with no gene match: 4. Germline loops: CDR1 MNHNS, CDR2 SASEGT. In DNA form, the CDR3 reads TGTGCCAGCCTGGACAGGAGCTCCTATAATTCACCCCTCCACTTT. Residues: CASLDRSSYNSPLHF.

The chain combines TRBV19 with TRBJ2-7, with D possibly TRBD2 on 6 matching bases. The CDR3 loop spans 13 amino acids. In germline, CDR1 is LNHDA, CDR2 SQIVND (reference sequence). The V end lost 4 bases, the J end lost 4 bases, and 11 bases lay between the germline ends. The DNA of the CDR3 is TGTGCCAGTAGTACGGGACTTACATACGAGCAGTACTTC. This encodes CASSTGLTYEQYF.

This CDR3 reads CASSLLGSVEGYTF. The DNA of the CDR3 is TGTGCCAGCAGCTTACTAGGGTCAGTGGAGGGCTACACCTTC. The rearrangement links TRBV7-6 to TRBJ1-2; D gene uncertain. V lost 2 bases and J lost 8, with 15 bases in between. CDR1 and CDR2 (germline): SGHVS, FNYEAQ. CDR3 length equals 14 residues.

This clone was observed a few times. Here the CDR3 reads CAVWTVNTGELFF. The CDR3 DNA is TGTGCCGTTTGGACAGTGAACACCGGGGAGCTGTTTTTT. This rearrangement joins TRBV6-1 to TRBJ2-2, with D possibly matching TRBD1 (6 bases). The CDR3 extends over 13 amino acids. Trimming pared 11 bases from V and 1 base from J, leaving 11 bases between. CDR1 and CDR2 from the germline V gene are MNHNS and SASEGT.

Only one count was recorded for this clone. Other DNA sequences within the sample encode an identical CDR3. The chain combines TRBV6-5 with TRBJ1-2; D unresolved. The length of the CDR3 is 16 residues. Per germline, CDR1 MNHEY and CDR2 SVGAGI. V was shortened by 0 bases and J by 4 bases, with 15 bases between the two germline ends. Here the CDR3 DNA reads TGTGCCAGCAGTTACTCGACGTCTACAGCTGTCTATGGCTACACCTTC. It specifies CASSYSTSTAVYGYTF.

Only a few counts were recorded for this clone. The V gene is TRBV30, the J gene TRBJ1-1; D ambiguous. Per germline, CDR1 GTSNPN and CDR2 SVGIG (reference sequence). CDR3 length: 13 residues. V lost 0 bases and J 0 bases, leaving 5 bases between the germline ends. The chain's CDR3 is CAWSVQMNTEAFF. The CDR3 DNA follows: TGTGCCTGGAGTGTACAGATGAACACTGAAGCTTTCTTT.

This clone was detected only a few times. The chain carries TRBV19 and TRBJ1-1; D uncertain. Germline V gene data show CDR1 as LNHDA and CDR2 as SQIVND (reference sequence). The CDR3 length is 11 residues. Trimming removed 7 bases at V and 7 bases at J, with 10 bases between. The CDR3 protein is CASTSHNEAFF. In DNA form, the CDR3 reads TGTGCCAGTACTAGTCATAATGAAGCTTTCTTT.

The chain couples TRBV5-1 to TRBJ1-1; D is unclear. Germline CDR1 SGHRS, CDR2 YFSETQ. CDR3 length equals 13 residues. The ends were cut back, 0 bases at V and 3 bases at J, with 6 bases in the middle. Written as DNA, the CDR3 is TGCGCCAGCAGCTTGGCCGGGTACACTGAAGCTTTCTTT. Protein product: CASSLAGYTEAFF.

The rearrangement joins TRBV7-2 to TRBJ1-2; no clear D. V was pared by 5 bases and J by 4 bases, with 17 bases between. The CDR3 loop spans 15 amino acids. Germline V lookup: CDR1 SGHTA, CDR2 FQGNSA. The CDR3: CASSPPPGSVYGYTF. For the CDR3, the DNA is TGTGCCAGCAGCCCTCCACCCGGGAGCGTCTATGGCTACACCTTC.